A selection of T cell receptor beta chains follows, all from one sample in a study of human T cells and chemical hapten exposure. In TCRdb, the RACE reads were re-called with MiXCR into one record per CDR3 protein. The sample has 80,000 to 95,000 distinct CDR3 sequences, 8% to 13% seen once; the top ten hold 2.2%. Sequences were derived from whole blood, sampled in connection with sensitization to the hapten diphenylcyclopropenone (DPC). Every receptor here comes from a man aged 35 to 55 with alopecia areata. Some clones in this sample may be carry-over from other donors' samples. The CDR3 runs from the conserved cysteine through the conserved F or W. Fields, in order: V gene, CDR3 protein.

TRBV28 | CASRFLKTGDTDTQYF
TRBV20-1 | CSAGHVGGGVRTDTQYF
TRBV12-3/TRBV12-4 | CASSVGQGGEQFF
TRBV5-4 | CASSSGGLDYGYTF
TRBV24-1 | CATSDWTGTDTQYF
TRBV9 | CASSVADRGMNTQYF
TRBV3-1 | CASSQEGRGGWQFF
TRBV28 | CASSLARSGNTIYF
TRBV10-3 | CAIKRPGNNEQFF
TRBV7-2 | CASSRTEDTQYF
TRBV18 | CASSLDRAYYNEQFF
TRBV24-1 | CATSDSGEGNQPQHF
TRBV27 | CASSPRTSDIYEQYF